The 2 T cell receptor beta chains given below trace back to one sample, sequenced in a study of blood T cell repertoires in COVID-19. TCRdb keeps only in-frame clones here, not all; method: immunoSEQ multiplex PCR. The table shows 250,000 to 350,000 clones, with roughly 88% occurring only once. The sequenced sample consisted of peripheral blood. These receptors all stem from a woman younger than 45 with active or convalescent COVID-19.

This chain uses TRBV6-2 or TRBV6-3 with TRBJ1-2, with D hard to call. This CDR3 is 14 amino acids long. V lost 0 bases to trimming and J lost 4 bases, with 9 bases between them. CDR1 and CDR2 from the germline V gene are MNHEY and SVGEGT. The DNA for the CDR3 is TGTGCCAGCAGTTACTCGAGGGAACTCTATGGCTACACCTTC. This sequence encodes CASSYSRELYGYTF.

The chain carries TRBV19 and TRBJ1-2; the D is unclear. V lost 9 bases to trimming and J lost 6 bases, with 14 bases between them. CDR1 LNHDA and CDR2 SQIVND come from the germline V gene (reference sequence). There are 12 residues in the CDR3. The CDR3 coding sequence is TGTGCCAGCGAAGGAGGCCTCCATGGCTACACCTTC. Translated: CASEGGLHGYTF.